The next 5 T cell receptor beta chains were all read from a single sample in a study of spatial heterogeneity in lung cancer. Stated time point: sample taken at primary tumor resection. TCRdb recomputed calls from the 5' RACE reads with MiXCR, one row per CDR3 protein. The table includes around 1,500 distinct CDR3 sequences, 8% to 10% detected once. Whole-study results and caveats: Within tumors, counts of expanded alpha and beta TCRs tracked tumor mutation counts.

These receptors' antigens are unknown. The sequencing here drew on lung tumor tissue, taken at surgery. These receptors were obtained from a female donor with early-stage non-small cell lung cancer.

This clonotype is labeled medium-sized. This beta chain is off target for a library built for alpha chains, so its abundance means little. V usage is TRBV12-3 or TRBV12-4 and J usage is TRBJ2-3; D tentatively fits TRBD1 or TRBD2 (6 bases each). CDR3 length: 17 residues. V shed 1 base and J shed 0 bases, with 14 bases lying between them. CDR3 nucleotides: TGTGCCAGCAGTTTAGGGGTAGGGGGGCTAAGCACAGATACGCAGTATTTT. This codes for CASSLGVGGLSTDTQYF.

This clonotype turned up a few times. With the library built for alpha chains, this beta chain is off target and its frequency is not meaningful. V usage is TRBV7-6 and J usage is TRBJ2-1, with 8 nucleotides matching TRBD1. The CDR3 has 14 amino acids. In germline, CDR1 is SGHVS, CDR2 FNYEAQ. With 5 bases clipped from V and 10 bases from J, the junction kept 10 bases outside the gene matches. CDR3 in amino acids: CASSDTMTGEEQFF. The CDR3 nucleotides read TGTGCCAGCAGCGACACAATGACAGGGGAGGAGCAGTTCTTC.

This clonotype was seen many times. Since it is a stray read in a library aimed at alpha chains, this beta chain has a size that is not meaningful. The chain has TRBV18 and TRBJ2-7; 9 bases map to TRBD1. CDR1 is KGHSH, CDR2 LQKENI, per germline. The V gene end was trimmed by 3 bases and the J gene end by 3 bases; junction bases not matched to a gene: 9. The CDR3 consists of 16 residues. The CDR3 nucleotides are TGTGCCAGCTCACCCCCCCTCGGACAGGGGTTCTACGAGCAGTACTTC. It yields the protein CASSPPLGQGFYEQYF.

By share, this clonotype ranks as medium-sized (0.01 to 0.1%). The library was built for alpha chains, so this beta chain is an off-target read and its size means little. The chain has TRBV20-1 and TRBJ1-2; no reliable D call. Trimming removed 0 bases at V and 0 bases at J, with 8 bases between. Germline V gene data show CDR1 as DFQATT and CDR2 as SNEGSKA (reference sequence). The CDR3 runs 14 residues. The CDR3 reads CSARDGQSNYGYTF. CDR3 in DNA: TGCAGTGCTAGAGATGGGCAGTCTAACTATGGCTACACCTTC.

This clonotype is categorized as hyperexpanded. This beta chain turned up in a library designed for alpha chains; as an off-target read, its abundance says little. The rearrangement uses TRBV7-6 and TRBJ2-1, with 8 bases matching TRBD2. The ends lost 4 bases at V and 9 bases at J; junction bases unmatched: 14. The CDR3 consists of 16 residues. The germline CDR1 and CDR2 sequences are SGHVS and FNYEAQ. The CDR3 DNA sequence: TGTGCCAGCAGCTCATCCACGGGAGGGCCGGGGGGTGAGCAGTTCTTC. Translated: CASSSSTGGPGGEQFF.